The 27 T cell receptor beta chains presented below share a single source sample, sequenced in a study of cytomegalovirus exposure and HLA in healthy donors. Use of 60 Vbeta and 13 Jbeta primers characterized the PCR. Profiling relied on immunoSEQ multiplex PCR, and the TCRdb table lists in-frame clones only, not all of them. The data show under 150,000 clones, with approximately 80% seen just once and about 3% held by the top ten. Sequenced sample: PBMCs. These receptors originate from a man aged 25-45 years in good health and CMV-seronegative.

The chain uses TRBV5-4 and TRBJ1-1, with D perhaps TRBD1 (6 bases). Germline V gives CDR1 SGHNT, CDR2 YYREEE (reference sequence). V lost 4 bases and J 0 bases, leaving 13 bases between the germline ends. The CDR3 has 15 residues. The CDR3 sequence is CASSRTENLNTEAFF. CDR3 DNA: TGTGCCAGCAGCCGGACAGAGAATTTGAACACTGAAGCTTTCTTT. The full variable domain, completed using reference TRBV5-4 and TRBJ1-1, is ETGVTQSPTHLIKTRGQQVTLRCSSQSGHNTVSWYQQALGQGPQFIFQYYREEENGRGNFPPRFSGLQFPNYSSELNVNALELDDSALYLCASSRTENLNTEAFFGQGTRLTVV.

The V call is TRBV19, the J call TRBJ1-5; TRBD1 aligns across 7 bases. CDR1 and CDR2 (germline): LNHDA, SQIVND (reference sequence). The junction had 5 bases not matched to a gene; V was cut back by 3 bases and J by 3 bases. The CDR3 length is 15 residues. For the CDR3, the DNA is TGTGCCAGTAGTATCTTGGACAGGACCAATCAGCCCCAGCATTTT. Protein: CASSILDRTNQPQHF.

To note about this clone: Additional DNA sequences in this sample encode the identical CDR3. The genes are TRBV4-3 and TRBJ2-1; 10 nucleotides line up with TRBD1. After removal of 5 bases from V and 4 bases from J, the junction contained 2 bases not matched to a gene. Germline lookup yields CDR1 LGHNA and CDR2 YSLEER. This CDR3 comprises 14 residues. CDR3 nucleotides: TGCGCCAGCAGCGGGACAGGGGCTTACAATGAGCAGTTCTTC. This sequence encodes CASSGTGAYNEQFF.

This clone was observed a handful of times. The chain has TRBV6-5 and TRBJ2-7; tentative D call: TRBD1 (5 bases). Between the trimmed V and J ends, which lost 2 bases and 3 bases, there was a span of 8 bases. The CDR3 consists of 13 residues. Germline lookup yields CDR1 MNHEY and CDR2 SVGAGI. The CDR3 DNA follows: TGTGCCAGCAGTTACGGACAAGTCTACGAGCAGTACTTC. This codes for CASSYGQVYEQYF.

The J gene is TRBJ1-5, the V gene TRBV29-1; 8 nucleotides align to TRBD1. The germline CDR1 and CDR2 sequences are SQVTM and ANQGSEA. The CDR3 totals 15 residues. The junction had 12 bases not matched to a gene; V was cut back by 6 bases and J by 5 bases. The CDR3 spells CSVELPGGGDQPQHF. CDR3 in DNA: TGCAGCGTCGAATTACCAGGGGGCGGGGATCAGCCCCAGCATTTT. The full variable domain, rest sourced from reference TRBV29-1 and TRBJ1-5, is SAVISQKPSRDICQRGTSLTIQCQVDSQVTMMFWYRQQPGQSLTLIATANQGSEATYESGFVIDKFPISRPNLTFSTLTVSNMSPEDSSIYLCSVELPGGGDQPQHFGDGTRLSIL.

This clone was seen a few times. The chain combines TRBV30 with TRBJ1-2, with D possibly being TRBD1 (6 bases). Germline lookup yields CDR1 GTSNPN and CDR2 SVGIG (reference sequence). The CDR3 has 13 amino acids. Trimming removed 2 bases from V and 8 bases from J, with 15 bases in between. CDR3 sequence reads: CAWSPPDSHGYTF. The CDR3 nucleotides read TGTGCCTGGAGTCCCCCGGACAGTCACGGCTACACCTTC.

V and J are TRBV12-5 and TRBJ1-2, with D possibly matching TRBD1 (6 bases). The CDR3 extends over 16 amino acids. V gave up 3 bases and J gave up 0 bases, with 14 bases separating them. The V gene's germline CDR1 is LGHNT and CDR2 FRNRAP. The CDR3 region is CASGFATGTTNYGYTF. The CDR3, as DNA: TGTGCTAGTGGTTTCGCGACAGGAACTACTAACTATGGCTACACCTTC.

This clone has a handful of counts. This CDR3 is CASSLNGQGRTNEKLFF. In nucleotides, the CDR3 is TGCGCCAGCAGCCTAAACGGACAGGGGAGGACTAATGAAAAACTGTTTTTT. The J gene is TRBJ1-4, the V gene TRBV4-1; 9 nucleotides agree with TRBD1. Losses at the gene ends were 4 bases for V and 2 bases for J; bases not matched to a gene: 8. Germline CDR1 and CDR2: MGHRA and YSYEKL. There are 17 residues in the CDR3.

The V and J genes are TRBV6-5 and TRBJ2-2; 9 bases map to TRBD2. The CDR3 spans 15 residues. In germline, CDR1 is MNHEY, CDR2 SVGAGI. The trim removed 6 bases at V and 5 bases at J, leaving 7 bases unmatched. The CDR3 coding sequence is TGTGCCAGCAGCCCGCCTAGCGGGGCAACCGGGGAGCTGTTTTTT. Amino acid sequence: CASSPPSGATGELFF.

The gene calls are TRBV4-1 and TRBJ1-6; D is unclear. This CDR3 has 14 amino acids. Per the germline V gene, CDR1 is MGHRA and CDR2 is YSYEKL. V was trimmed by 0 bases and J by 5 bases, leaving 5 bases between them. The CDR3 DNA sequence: TGCGCCAGCAGCCAAGACAGAAATAATTCACCCCTCCACTTT. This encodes CASSQDRNNSPLHF.

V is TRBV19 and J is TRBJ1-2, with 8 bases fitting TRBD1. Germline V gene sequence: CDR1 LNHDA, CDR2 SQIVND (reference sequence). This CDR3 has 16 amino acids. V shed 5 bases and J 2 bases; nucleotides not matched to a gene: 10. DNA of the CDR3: TGTGCCAGTAGTCCGACGGACAGGGCGCCAAACTATGGCTACACCTTC. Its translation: CASSPTDRAPNYGYTF.

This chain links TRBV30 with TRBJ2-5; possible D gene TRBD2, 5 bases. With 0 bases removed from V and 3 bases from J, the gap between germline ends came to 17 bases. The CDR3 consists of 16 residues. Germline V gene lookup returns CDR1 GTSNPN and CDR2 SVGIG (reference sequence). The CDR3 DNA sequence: TGTGCCTGGAGTGTACCGGGGATGGGTTTCGAAGAGACCCAGTACTTC. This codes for CAWSVPGMGFEETQYF.

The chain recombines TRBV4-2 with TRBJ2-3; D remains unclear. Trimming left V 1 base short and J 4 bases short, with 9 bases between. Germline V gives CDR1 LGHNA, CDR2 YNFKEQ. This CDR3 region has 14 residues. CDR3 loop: CASSQGQRADTQYF. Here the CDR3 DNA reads TGTGCCAGCAGCCAAGGGCAACGGGCAGATACGCAGTATTTT.

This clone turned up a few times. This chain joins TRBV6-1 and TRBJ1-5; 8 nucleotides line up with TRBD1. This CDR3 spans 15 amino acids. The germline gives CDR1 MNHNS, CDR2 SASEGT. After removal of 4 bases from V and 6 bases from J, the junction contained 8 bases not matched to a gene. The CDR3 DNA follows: TGTGCCAGCAGTGCGGACAGGGTTCGAGGTCAGCCCCAGCATTTT. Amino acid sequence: CASSADRVRGQPQHF.

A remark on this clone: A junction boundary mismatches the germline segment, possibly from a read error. The CDR3 DNA follows: TGCGCCAGCAGTTTGGGACAGCGCTCCTACGAGCAGTACTTC. This translates into CASSLGQRSYEQYF. The chain has TRBV5-1 and TRBJ2-7, with TRBD1 matching 7 bases. The germline V gene has CDR1 SGHRS and CDR2 YFSETQ. This CDR3 comprises 14 residues.

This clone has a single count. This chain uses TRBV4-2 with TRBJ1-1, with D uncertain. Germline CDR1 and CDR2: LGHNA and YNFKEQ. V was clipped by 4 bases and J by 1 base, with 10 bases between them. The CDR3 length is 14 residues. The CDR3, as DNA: TGTGCCAGCAGCCCACTACAAAGGAACACTGAAGCTTTCTTT. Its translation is CASSPLQRNTEAFF.

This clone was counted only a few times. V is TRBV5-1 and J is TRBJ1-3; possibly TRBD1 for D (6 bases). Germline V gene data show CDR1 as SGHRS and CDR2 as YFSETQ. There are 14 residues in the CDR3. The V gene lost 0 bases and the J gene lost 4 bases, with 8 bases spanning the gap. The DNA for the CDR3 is TGCGCCAGCAGCTTGGGACAGGTCGGAAACACCATATATTTT. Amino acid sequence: CASSLGQVGNTIYF.

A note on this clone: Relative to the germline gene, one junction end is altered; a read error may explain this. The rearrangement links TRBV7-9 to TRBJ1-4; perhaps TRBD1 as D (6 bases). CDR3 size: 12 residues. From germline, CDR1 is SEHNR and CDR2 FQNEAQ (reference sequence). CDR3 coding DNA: TGTTCCAGCAGCCCGGGGGGGGCGAGACTGTTTTTT. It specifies CSSSPGGARLFF.

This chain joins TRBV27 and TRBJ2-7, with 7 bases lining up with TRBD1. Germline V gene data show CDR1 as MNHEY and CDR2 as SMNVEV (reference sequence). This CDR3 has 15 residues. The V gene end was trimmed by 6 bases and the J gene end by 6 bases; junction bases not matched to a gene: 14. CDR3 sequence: CASSPQVQGVGEQYF. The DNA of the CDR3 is TGTGCCAGCAGCCCCCAGGTCCAGGGGGTAGGCGAGCAGTACTTC.

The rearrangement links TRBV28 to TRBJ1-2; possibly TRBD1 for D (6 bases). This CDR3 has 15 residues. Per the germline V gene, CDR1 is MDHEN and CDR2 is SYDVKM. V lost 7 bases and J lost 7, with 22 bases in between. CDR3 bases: TGTGCCAGCAATCACAGATTACAGGGACGCGGTGGCTACACCTTC. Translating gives CASNHRLQGRGGYTF.

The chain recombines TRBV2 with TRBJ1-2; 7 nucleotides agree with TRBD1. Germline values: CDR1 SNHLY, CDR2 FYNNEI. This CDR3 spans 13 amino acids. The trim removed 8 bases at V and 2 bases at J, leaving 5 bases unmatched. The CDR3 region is CASSRGSNYGYTF. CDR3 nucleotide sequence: TGTGCCAGCTCCAGGGGGTCCAACTATGGCTACACCTTC.

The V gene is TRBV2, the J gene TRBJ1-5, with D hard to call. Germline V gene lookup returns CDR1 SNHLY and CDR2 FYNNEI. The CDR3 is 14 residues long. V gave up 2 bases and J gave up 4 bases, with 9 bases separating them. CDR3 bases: TGTGCCAGCAGTGAACGCAGGACTAATCAGCCCCAGCATTTT. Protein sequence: CASSERRTNQPQHF.

This CDR3 is CATSSLFGLRTDTQYF. As DNA, the CDR3 is TGTGCCACCAGCAGCCTATTTGGACTCCGCACAGATACGCAGTATTTT. The J gene is TRBJ2-3, the V gene TRBV15, with D perhaps TRBD2 (5 bases). CDR1 and CDR2 from the germline V gene are LNHNV and YYDKDF (reference sequence). V lost 3 bases, J lost 1 base, and 14 bases lay in between. The CDR3 spans 16 residues.

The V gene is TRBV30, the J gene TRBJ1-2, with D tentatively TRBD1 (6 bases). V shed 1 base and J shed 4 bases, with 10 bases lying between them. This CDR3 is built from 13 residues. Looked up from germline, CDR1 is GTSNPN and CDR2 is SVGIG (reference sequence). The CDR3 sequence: CAWSEQGPYGYTF. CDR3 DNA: TGTGCCTGGAGTGAGCAGGGGCCCTATGGCTACACCTTC.

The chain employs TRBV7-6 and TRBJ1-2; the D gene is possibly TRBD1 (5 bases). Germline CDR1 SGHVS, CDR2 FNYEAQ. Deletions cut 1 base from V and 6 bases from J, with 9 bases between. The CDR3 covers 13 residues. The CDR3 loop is CASSLDGGDGYTF. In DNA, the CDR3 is TGTGCCAGCAGCTTAGACGGGGGAGATGGCTACACCTTC.

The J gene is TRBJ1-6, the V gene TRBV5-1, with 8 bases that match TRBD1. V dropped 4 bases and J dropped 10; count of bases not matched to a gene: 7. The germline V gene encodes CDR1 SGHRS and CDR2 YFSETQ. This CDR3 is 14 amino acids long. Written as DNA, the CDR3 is TGCGCCAGCAGCCCGGACAGGGCACGCTCACCCCTCCACTTT. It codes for CASSPDRARSPLHF.

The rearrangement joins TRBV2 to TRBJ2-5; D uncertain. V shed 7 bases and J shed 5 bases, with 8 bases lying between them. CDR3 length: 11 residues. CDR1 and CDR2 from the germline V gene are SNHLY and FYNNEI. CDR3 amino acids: CASTLRETQYF. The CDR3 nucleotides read TGTGCCAGCACCCTGAGGGAGACCCAGTACTTC.